The clone carrying this T cell receptor beta chain is a singleton in its sample. The data stem from a study of T cells in localized non-small cell lung cancer. V was clipped by 8 bases and J by 10 bases, with 15 bases between them. Germline CDR1 is MNHEY and CDR2 is SMNVEV (reference sequence). This CDR3 contains 13 residues. Assay: immunoSEQ multiplex PCR; the TCRdb copy retains only in-frame clones and omits some. Among roughly 34,000 clones listed, just under 80% were seen once. This specimen was peripheral blood, taken before any cancer treatment. The chain carries TRBV27 and TRBJ1-6; a possible D gene is TRBD1 (6 bases). The sequence was collected from a male donor aged 60 or over with stage II squamous cell lung carcinoma. The CDR3 loop is CASGTNRESPLHF. CDR3 in DNA: TGTGCCAGCGGGACTAACAGGGAATCACCCCTCCACTTT.